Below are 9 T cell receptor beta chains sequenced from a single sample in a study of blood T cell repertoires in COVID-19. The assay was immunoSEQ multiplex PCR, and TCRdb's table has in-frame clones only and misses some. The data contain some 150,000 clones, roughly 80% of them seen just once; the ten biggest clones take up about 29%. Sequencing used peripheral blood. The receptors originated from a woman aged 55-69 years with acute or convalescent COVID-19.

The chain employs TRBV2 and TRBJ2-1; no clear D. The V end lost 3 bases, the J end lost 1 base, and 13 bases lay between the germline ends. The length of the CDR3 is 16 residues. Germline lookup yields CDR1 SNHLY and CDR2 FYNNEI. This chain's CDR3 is CASSESHSSSYNEQFF. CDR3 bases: TGTGCCAGCAGTGAGTCTCACTCCTCTTCCTACAATGAGCAGTTCTTC.

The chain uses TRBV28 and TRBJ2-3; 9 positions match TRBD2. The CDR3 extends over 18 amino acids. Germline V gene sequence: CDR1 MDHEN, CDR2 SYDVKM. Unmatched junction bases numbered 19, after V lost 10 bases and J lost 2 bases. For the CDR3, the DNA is TGTGCCACCAGCACATCCCTGAGTCTAGCGGGGAACACAGATACGCAGTATTTT. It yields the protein CATSTSLSLAGNTDTQYF.

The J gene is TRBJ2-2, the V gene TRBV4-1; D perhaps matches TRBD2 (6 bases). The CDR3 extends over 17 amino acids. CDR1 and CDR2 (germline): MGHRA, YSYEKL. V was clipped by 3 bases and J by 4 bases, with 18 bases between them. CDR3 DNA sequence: TGCGCCAGCAGCCAGGGCGATTTCAAGGAGGGCACCGGGGAGCTGTTTTTT. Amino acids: CASSQGDFKEGTGELFF.

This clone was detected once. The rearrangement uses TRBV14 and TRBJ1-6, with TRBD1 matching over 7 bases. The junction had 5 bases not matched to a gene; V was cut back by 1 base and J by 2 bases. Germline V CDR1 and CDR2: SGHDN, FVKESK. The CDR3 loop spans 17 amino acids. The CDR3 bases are TGTGCCAGCAGCCAAGCACAGGGGAAACCCTATAATTCACCCCTCCACTTT. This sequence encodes CASSQAQGKPYNSPLHF.

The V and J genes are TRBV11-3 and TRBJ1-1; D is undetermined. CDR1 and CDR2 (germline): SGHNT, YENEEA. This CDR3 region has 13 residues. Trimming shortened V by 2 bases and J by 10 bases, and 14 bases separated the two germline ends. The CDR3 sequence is CASSLTTVGRAFF. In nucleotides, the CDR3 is TGTGCCAGCAGCTTAACTACAGTAGGGAGAGCTTTCTTT. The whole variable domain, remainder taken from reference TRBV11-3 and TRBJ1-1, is EAGVVQSPRYKIIEKKQPVAFWCNPISGHNTLYWYLQNLGQGPELLIRYENEEAVDDSQLPKDRFSAERLKGVDSTLKIQPAELGDSAVYLCASSLTTVGRAFFGQGTRLTVV.

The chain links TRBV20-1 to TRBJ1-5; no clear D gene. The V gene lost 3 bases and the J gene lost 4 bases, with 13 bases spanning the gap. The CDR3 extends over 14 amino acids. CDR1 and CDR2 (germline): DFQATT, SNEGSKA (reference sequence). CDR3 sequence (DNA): TGCAGTGCTAGTGCGACACTTTGGAATCAGCCCCAGCATTTT. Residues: CSASATLWNQPQHF.

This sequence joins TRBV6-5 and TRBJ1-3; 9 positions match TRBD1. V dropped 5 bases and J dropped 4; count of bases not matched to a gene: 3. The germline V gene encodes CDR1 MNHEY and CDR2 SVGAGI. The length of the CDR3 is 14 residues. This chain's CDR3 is CASSRTGAGNTIYF. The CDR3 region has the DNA TGTGCCAGCAGTCGGACAGGGGCGGGAAACACCATATATTTT.

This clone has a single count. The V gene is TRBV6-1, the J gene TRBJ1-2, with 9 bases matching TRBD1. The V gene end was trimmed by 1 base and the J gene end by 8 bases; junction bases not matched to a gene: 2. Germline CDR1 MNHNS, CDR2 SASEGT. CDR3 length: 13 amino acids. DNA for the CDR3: TGTGCCAGCAGTGAAGGGGACAGGGTGGGCTACACCTTC. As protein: CASSEGDRVGYTF.

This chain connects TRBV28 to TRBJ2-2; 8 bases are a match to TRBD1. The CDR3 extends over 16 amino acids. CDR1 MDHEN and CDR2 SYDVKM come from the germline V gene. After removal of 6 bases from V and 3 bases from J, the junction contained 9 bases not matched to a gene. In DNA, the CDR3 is TGTGCCAGCAGATACTCCGGGACAGGTCACACCGGGGAGCTGTTTTTT. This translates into CASRYSGTGHTGELFF. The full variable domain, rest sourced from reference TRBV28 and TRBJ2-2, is DVKVTQSSRYLVKRTGEKVFLECVQDMDHENMFWYRQDPGLGLRLIYFSYDVKMKEKGDIPEGYSVSREKKERFSLILESASTNQTSMYLCASRYSGTGHTGELFFGEGSRLTVL.